One TCR beta chain is described in this entry. Both 60 Vbeta primers and 13 Jbeta primers went into the PCR. Here immunoSEQ multiplex PCR was the method, and the copy in TCRdb shows in-frame clones only, minus some. This table has about 120,000 clones, approximately 80% appearing once. This entry belongs to a study of cytomegalovirus exposure and HLA in healthy donors. Looking at the study overall: HLA-typed donors were the source of around 77 million unique TCRs held in an early data release.

CDR3 length: 17 amino acids. The V gene end was trimmed by 4 bases and the J gene end by 1 base; junction bases not matched to a gene: 3. CDR1 is LGHNA and CDR2 is YNFKEQ in the germline V gene. Material for sequencing was PBMCs. The V call is TRBV4-2, the J call TRBJ2-5, with TRBD2 matching 16 bases. This receptor was identified in a female donor in good health and CMV-seronegative. CDR3 nucleotide sequence: TGTGCCAGCAGCCCGGGACTAGCGGGGGGGCGCCAAGAGACCCAGTACTTC. It specifies CASSPGLAGGRQETQYF.